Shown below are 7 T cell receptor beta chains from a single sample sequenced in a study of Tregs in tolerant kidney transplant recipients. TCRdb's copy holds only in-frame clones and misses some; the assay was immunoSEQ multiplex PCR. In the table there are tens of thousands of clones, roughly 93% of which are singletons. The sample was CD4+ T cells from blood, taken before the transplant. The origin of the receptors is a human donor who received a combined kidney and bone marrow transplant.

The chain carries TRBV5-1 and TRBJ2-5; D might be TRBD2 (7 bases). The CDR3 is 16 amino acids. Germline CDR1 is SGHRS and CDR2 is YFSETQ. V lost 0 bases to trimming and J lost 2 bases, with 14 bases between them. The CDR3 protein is CASSLVGGGGQETQYF. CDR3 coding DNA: TGCGCCAGCAGCTTGGTGGGGGGAGGGGGTCAAGAGACCCAGTACTTC.

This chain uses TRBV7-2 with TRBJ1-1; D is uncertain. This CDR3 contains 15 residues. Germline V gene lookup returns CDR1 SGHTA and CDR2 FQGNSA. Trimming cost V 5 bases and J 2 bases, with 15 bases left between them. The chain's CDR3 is CASSPPWAPNTEAFF. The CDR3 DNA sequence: TGTGCCAGCAGCCCCCCCTGGGCCCCTAACACTGAAGCTTTCTTT. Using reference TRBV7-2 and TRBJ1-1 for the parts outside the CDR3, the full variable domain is GAGVSQSPSNKVTEKGKDVELRCDPISGHTALYWYRQSLGQGLEFLIYFQGNSAPDKSGLPSDRFSAERTGGSVSTLTIQRTQQEDSAVYLCASSPPWAPNTEAFFGQGTRLTVV.

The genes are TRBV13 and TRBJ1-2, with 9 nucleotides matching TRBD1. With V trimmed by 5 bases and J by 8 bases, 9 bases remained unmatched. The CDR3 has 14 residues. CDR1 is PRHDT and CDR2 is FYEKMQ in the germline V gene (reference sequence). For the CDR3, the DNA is TGTGCCAGCAGCCTTCGACAGGGGGTGTGGGGCTACACCTTC. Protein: CASSLRQGVWGYTF.

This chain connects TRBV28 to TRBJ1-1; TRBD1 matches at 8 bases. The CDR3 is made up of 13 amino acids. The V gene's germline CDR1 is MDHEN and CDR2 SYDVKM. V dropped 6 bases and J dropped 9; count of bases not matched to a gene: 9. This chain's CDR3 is CASSRTGPFKAFF. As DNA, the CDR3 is TGTGCCAGCAGCCGGACAGGGCCCTTCAAAGCTTTCTTT.

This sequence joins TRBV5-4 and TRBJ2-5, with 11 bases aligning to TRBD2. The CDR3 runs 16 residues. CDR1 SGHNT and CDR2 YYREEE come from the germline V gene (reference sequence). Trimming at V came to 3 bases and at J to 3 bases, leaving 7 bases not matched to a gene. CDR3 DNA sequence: TGTGCCAGCAGCTATAGTAAGACTAGCGGGGAAGAGACCCAGTACTTC. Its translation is CASSYSKTSGEETQYF.

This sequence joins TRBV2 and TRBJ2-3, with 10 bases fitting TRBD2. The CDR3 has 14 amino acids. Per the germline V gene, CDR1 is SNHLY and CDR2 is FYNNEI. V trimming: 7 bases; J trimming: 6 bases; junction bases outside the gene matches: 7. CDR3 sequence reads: CASTLAGVDDTQYF. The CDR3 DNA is TGTGCCAGCACCCTAGCGGGAGTCGACGATACGCAGTATTTT.

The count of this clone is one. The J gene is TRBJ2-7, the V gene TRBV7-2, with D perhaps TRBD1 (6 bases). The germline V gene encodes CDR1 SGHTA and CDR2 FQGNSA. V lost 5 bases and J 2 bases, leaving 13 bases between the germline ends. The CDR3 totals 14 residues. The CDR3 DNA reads TGTGCCAGCAGCCCACAGGGTCCCACCTACGAGCAGTACTTC. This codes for CASSPQGPTYEQYF.